This TCR beta chain was identified in a study of response to subunit inactivated influenza vaccine. Germline V gene sequence: CDR1 DFQATT, CDR2 SNEGSKA (reference sequence). The CDR3 is 13 amino acids. V dropped 6 bases and J dropped 1 base, with 9 bases sitting between them. This clonotype occurred many times. TCRdb reprocessed the RT-PCR reads with MiXCR, giving one entry per CDR3 protein. Seen here are hundreds of thousands of distinct CDR3 sequences, 10% to 15% observed once, and the top ten hold approximately 10%. The origin of this receptor is a man in his fifties or sixties who received an inactivated influenza vaccine. This sample comprised PBMCs from blood, obtained on the day of vaccination. V and J are TRBV20-1 and TRBJ2-2; D is unresolved. CDR3 nucleotide sequence: TGCAGTGCGTGGGTCCTGAACACCGGGGAGCTGTTTTTT. Translating gives CSAWVLNTGELFF.